This T cell receptor beta chain was identified in a study of shared clonotypes between healthy human individuals. Comment on this clone: Its specificity is not known.

Overall study findings and caveats: Donor scarcity curtailed the genetic and exposure-history diversity represented herein.

Trimming took 2 bases from V and 3 from J; bases not matched to a gene: 10. Germline V gene data show CDR1 as MNHEY and CDR2 as SMNVEV (reference sequence). The CDR3 is 17 amino acids. The DNA input per sorted-subset replicate PCR was 200 ng, corresponding to some 27,000 T cell genomes. Only in-frame clones appear in the TCRdb table, and some are missing; sequencing was by immunoSEQ multiplex PCR. The sample yields under 200,000 clones, about 93% seen once. The J gene is TRBJ1-1, the V gene TRBV27, with 9 positions matching TRBD1. The sequence derives from a woman aged 25 to 39 in good health. The specimen sequenced was naive CD4+ T cells sorted from blood. Subset denoted: CD45RA+ positively selected. CDR3 sequence reads: CASSLSWGGQGDTEAFF. The DNA for the CDR3 is TGTGCCAGCAGTTTAAGTTGGGGGGGACAGGGCGACACTGAAGCTTTCTTT.